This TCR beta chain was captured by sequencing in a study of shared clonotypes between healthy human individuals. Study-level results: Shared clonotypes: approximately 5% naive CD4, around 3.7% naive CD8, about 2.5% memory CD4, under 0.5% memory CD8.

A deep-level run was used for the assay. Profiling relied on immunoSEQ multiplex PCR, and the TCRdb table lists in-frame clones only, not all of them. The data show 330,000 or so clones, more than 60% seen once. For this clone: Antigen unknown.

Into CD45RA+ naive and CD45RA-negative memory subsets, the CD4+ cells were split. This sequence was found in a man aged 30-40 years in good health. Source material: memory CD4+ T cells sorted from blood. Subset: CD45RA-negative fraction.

DNA for the CDR3: TGCGCCAGCGGAACGGATTCCTACGAGCAGTACTTC. Its translation: CASGTDSYEQYF. The rearrangement links TRBV5-1 to TRBJ2-7; D gene unclear. Germline-derived CDR1 and CDR2 are SGHRS and YFSETQ. This CDR3 is 12 amino acids long. V was cut by 7 bases and J by 1 base, with 9 bases left in between. The variable domain in full, with the rest retrieved from reference TRBV5-1 and TRBJ2-7, is KAGVTQTPRYLIKTRGQQVTLSCSPISGHRSVSWYQQTPGQGLQFLFEYFSETQRNKGNFPGRFSGRQFSNSRSEMNVSTLELGDSALYLCASGTDSYEQYFGPGTRLTVT.